Listed below are T cell receptor beta chains from one sample, sequenced in a study of response to subunit inactivated influenza vaccine. TCRdb used MiXCR to reprocess the RT-PCR reads, holding one entry per CDR3 protein. The top ten hold roughly 13% of the sample, which has fewer than 600,000 distinct CDR3 sequences, more than 7% seen once. Sequenced material: PBMCs from blood, taken roughly 24 months after vaccination. The receptors derive from a man aged 45 to 70 who received an inactivated influenza vaccine. The CDR3 runs from the conserved cysteine through the conserved F or W. D genes are given only for firm matches. Clone size appears in some rows only: once, few, many, or a class for an expanded clone.

>few|.|TRBV5-1|TRBJ1-5
CASSLDSGSNQPQHF
TGCGCCAGCAGCTTGGATAGCGGTAGCAATCAGCCCCAGCATTTT
>few|.|TRBV6-5|TRBJ1-1
CASSYSMAGNTEAFF
TGTGCCAGCAGTTACTCGATGGCAGGGAACACTGAAGCTTTCTTT
>few|.|TRBV5-4|TRBJ2-7
CASSLVGSGVPYEQYF
TGTGCCAGCAGCTTGGTGGGGTCAGGGGTTCCCTACGAGCAGTACTTC
>few|.|TRBV6-2/TRBV6-3|TRBJ2-1
CASSYSAGAVFYNEQFF
TGTGCCAGCAGTTACTCAGCAGGGGCGGTTTTCTACAATGAGCAGTTCTTC
>.|.|TRBV6-1|TRBJ2-1
CASSEDLVRDEQFF
TGTGCCAGCAGTGAAGATCTCGTTAGAGATGAGCAGTTCTTC
>many|TRBD2|TRBV6-2/TRBV6-3|TRBJ2-1
CASSYVFGLAGVHYNEQFF
TGTGCCAGCAGTTACGTCTTCGGACTAGCGGGGGTCCACTACAATGAGCAGTTCTTC
>.|.|TRBV20-1|TRBJ1-2
CSAVLVSDSLLYYGYTF
TGCAGTGCAGTGCTAGTTTCGGACAGCCTCCTATACTATGGCTACACCTTC
>.|.|TRBV7-8|TRBJ2-2
CASSLIVSQVNTGELFF
TGTGCCAGCAGCTTAATTGTCTCCCAGGTGAACACCGGGGAGCTGTTTTTT
>few|TRBD1|TRBV5-8|TRBJ2-2
CASSYRDRGTGELFF
TGTGCCAGCAGCTACCGGGACAGGGGAACCGGGGAGCTGTTTTTT
>.|.|TRBV25-1|TRBJ2-7
CASSEAGPSYEQYF
TGTGCCAGCAGTGAAGCGGGACCCTCCTACGAGCAGTACTTC
>.|.|TRBV5-8|TRBJ2-5
CASSPWAWGGETQYF
TGTGCCAGCAGCCCCTGGGCGTGGGGAGGAGAGACCCAGTACTTC
>.|TRBD1|TRBV29-1|TRBJ2-2
CSGSDPGTATGELFF
TGCAGCGGATCCGACCCCGGGACAGCGACCGGGGAGCTGTTTTTT
>.|TRBD2|TRBV6-2/TRBV6-3|TRBJ2-7
CASSSLAGASEQYF
TGTGCCAGCAGTAGTCTAGCGGGAGCCTCCGAGCAGTACTTC
>.|TRBD1|TRBV28|TRBJ2-2
CARRSGQGNTGELFF
TGTGCCAGAAGATCGGGACAGGGGAACACCGGGGAGCTGTTTTTT
>.|TRBD1|TRBV6-1|TRBJ2-2
CASRPFDRVPGELFF
TGTGCCAGCAGGCCCTTTGACAGGGTCCCCGGGGAGCTGTTTTTT
>.|.|TRBV7-9|TRBJ2-5
CASSLSLIPETQYF
TGTGCCAGCAGCTTAAGCTTAATTCCCGAGACCCAGTACTTC
>.|.|TRBV6-2/TRBV6-3|TRBJ2-3
CASSFQPEADTQYF
TGTGCCAGCAGTTTCCAGCCGGAGGCAGATACGCAGTATTTT
>.|.|TRBV20-1|TRBJ2-1
CNARGVGAEYNEQFF
TGCAATGCTAGAGGGGTGGGGGCAGAGTACAATGAGCAGTTCTTC
>.|TRBD2|TRBV28|TRBJ2-7
CASSSGSYYEQYF
TGTGCCAGCTCTAGCGGGAGTTACTACGAGCAGTACTTC
>many|.|TRBV5-6|TRBJ1-4
CASSLGPANEKLFF
TGTGCCAGCAGCCTCGGACCGGCTAATGAAAAACTGTTTTTT
>once|.|TRBV7-8|TRBJ2-7
CASRGHSSYEQYF
TGTGCCAGCAGAGGGCATAGCTCCTACGAGCAGTACTTC
>few|.|TRBV18|TRBJ2-2
CASSPRSSNTGELFF
TGTGCCAGCTCACCACGTTCGTCGAACACCGGGGAGCTGTTTTTT
>many|TRBD2|TRBV5-1|TRBJ2-1
CASSFQASGAYNEQFF
TGCGCCAGCAGCTTTCAGGCTAGCGGGGCGTACAATGAGCAGTTCTTC
>few|TRBD2|TRBV24-1|TRBJ2-2
CATSESTSGRQTGELFF
TGTGCCACCAGTGAATCAACTAGCGGGAGACAGACCGGGGAGCTGTTTTTT
>few|.|TRBV5-1|TRBJ2-1
CASSMLSGGFYNEQFF
TGCGCCAGCAGCATGCTTAGCGGAGGGTTTTACAATGAGCAGTTCTTC
>few|TRBD2|TRBV20-1|TRBJ2-3
CVGLAGATDTQYF
TGCGTGGGGCTAGCGGGGGCCACAGATACGCAGTATTTT
>.|.|TRBV18|TRBJ2-4
CASSPGESAKNIQYF
TGTGCCAGCTCGCCGGGGGAGTCGGCCAAAAACATTCAGTACTTC
>.|TRBD1|TRBV6-1|TRBJ2-3
CASSTGTGGITQYF
TGTGCCAGCAGTACCGGGACAGGGGGTATCACGCAGTATTTT
>few|.|TRBV18|TRBJ2-7
CASSPYTGQTYEQYF
TGTGCCAGCTCACCATATACAGGGCAGACCTACGAGCAGTACTTC
>.|TRBD1|TRBV29-1|TRBJ2-3
CSAGQGRTDTQYF
TGCAGCGCCGGACAGGGCCGTACAGATACGCAGTATTTT
>.|TRBD2|TRBV3-1|TRBJ2-2
CASSQGTSAGELFF
TGTGCCAGCAGCCAAGGGACTAGCGCCGGGGAGCTGTTTTTT
>many|TRBD2|TRBV4-3|TRBJ2-4
CASSQDIKRGRSKNIQYF
TGCGCCAGCAGCCAAGATATCAAGCGGGGGAGGTCCAAAAACATTCAGTACTTC
>.|.|TRBV6-5|TRBJ2-3
CASSYAYTSTDTQYF
TGTGCCAGCAGTTACGCGTATACTAGCACAGATACGCAGTATTTT
>.|TRBD1|TRBV7-2|TRBJ1-2
CASSLDFGTESYTF
TGTGCCAGCAGCTTAGACTTTGGGACAGAGAGCTATACCTTC
>few|.|TRBV7-7|TRBJ2-3
CASSLGPRGVQGTDTQYF
TGTGCTAGCAGCTTAGGGCCGAGAGGAGTTCAGGGCACAGATACGCAGTATTTT
>.|TRBD1|TRBV11-2|TRBJ2-1
CASSKDRGTYNEQFF
TGTGCCAGCAGCAAGGACAGGGGAACCTACAATGAGCAGTTCTTC
>.|.|TRBV5-6|TRBJ2-5
CASSRDRSWAQYF
TGTGCCAGCAGCCGCGACAGGTCGTGGGCCCAGTACTTC
>few|TRBD1|TRBV5-1|TRBJ2-1
CASSRDRGEGEQFF
TGCGCCAGCAGCAGGGACAGGGGTGAAGGTGAGCAGTTCTTC
>few|.|TRBV29-1|TRBJ2-7
CSVGGPGEQYF
TGCAGCGTTGGAGGGCCAGGCGAGCAGTACTTC
>many|TRBD1|TRBV2|TRBJ2-5
CASSGTGPQETQYF
TGTGCCAGCAGCGGGACAGGGCCCCAAGAGACCCAGTACTTC